The sequence of this TCR beta chain was determined in a study of CD8+ T cells in alopecia areata. Extracted RNA was reverse transcribed, and the resulting cDNA served as sequencing template. The repertoire was sequenced with immunoSEQ multiplex PCR; TCRdb's copy has only in-frame clones and lacks some. The sample has more than 250,000 clones, none seen only once; the top ten hold 1.2%. With regard to this clone: Germline and genes: mouse. The read gets to within 4 residues of the CDR3 end, and the germline J gene fills in the rest.

CD4, CD8alpha, NKG2D, NKG2ACE and other markers were used to sort pooled cutaneous lymph node cells. Trimming removed 0 bases from V and 3 bases from J; junction bases left unmatched: 5. Germline V lookup: CDR1 NSHNY, CDR2 SYGAGN. This CDR3 is 16 amino acids long. The TCR was taken from a C3H/HeJ mouse with alopecia areata. The strain's MHC: H2-k. The source material was CD4+ T cells sorted from a lymph node. The V and J genes are TRBV13-1 and TRBJ2-2; 7 bases line up with TRBD1. This CDR3 is CASSDAGTVDTGQLYF. The covered CDR3 bases are TGTGCCAGCAGTGATGCGGGGACAGTGGACACCGGG.